This entry concerns a single TCR beta chain. The data stem from a study of T cell changes during pregnancy in multiple sclerosis. Sequenced by immunoSEQ multiplex PCR; TCRdb stores in-frame clones only, minus some. The repertoire holds about 100,000 clones, with about 94% as singletons. The V and J ends lost 3 bases and 11 bases respectively, with 20 bases between them. The germline V gene has CDR1 SGHRS and CDR2 YFSETQ. This CDR3 comprises 14 residues. This TCR was sampled from a female donor with multiple sclerosis, enrolled in a pregnancy study. V gene TRBV5-1 combines with J gene TRBJ1-1; D remains ambiguous. This specimen was peripheral blood, taken before pregnancy. The CDR3 here is CASSYTSRPAVAFF. CDR3 nucleotide sequence: TGCGCCAGCAGCTACACTTCCAGACCGGCGGTGGCTTTCTTT.